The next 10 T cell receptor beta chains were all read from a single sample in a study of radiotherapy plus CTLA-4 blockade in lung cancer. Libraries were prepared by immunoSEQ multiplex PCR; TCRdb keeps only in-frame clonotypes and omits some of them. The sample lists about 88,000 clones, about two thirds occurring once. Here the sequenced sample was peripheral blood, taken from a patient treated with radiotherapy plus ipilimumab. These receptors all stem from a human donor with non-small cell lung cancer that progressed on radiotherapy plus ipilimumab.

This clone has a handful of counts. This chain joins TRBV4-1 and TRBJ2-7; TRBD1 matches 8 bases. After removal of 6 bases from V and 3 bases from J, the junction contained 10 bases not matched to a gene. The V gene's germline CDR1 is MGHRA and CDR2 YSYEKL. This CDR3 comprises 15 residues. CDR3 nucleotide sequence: TGCGCCAGCAGGGATGACAGGGGCGACCACTACGAGCAGTACTTC. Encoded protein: CASRDDRGDHYEQYF.

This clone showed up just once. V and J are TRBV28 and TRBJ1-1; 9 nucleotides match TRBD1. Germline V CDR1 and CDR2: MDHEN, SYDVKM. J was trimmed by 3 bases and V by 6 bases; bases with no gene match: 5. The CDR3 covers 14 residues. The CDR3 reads CASSEQGAHTEAFF. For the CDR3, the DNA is TGTGCCAGCAGCGAACAGGGGGCTCACACTGAAGCTTTCTTT.

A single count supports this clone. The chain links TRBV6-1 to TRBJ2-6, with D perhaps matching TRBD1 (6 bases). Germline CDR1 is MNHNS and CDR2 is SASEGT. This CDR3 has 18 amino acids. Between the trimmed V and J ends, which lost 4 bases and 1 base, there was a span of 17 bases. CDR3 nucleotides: TGTGCCAGCAGTGCAAGTACAGGGTCCCCATCTGGGGCCAACGTCCTGACTTTC. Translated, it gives CASSASTGSPSGANVLTF.

The CDR3 protein is CASSLGRGEDGYTF. CDR3 DNA sequence: TGCGCCAGCAGCTTGGGTCGGGGAGAGGATGGCTACACCTTC. The gene calls are TRBV5-1 and TRBJ1-2; D is unclear. The V end was cut by 0 bases, the J end by 6 bases, with 12 bases between. Per germline, CDR1 SGHRS and CDR2 YFSETQ. This CDR3 comprises 14 residues.

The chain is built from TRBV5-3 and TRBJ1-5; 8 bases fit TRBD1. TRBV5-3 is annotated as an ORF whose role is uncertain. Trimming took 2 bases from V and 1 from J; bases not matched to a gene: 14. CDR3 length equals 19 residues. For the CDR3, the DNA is TGTGCCAGAAGCTTTTTAGGTCCGCCGACAGGGGCGAGCAATCAGCCCCAGCATTTT. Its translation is CARSFLGPPTGASNQPQHF.

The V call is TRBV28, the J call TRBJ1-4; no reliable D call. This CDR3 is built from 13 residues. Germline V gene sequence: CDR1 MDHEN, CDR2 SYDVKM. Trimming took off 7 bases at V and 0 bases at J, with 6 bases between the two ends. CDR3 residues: CASMSPTNEKLFF. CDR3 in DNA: TGTGCCAGCATGAGCCCAACTAATGAAAAACTGTTTTTT.

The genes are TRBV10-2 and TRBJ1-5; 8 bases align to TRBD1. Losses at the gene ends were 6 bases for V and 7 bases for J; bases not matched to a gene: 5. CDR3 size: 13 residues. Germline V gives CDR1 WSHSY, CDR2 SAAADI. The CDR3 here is CASSGDRWQPQHF. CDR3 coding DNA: TGCGCCAGCAGCGGGGACAGGTGGCAGCCCCAGCATTTT.

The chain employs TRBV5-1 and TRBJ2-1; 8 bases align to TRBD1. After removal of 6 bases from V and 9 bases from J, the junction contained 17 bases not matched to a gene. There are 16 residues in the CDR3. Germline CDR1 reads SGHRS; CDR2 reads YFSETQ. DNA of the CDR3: TGCGCCAGCAACTCCAATACGGGACAGGTGTTTGTTGAGCAGTTCTTC. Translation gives CASNSNTGQVFVEQFF. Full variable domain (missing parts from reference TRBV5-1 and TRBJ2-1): KAGVTQTPRYLIKTRGQQVTLSCSPISGHRSVSWYQQTPGQGLQFLFEYFSETQRNKGNFPGRFSGRQFSNSRSEMNVSTLELGDSALYLCASNSNTGQVFVEQFFGPGTRLTVL.

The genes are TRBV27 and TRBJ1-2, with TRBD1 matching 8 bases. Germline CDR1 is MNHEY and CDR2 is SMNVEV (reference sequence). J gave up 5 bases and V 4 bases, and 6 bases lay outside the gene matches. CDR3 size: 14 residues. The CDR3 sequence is CASSSTGGEYGYTF. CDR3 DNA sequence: TGTGCCAGCAGTTCTACAGGGGGGGAGTATGGCTACACCTTC.

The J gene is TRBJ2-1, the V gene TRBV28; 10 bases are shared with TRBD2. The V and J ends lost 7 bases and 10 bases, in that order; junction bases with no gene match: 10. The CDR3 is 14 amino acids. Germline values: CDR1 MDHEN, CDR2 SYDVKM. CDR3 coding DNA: TGTGCCAGCACCAAAAGCGGGGGGGCTCGCGAGCAGTTCTTC. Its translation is CASTKSGGAREQFF. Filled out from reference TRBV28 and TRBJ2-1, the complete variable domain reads DVKVTQSSRYLVKRTGEKVFLECVQDMDHENMFWYRQDPGLGLRLIYFSYDVKMKEKGDIPEGYSVSREKKERFSLILESASTNQTSMYLCASTKSGGAREQFFGPGTRLTVL.